Listed below are T cell receptor beta chains from one sample, sequenced in a study of T cell responses to AZD1222 COVID-19 vaccine. Sequencing was performed with immunoSEQ multiplex PCR; in TCRdb, only in-frame clones are kept and a portion is missing. The profile covers 100,000 to 150,000 clones, with 89% appearing a single time and around 1.5% taken by the ten largest. Sequenced here: peripheral blood, sampled on day 0 of AZD1222 vaccination. These TCRs come from an adult in good health. The CDR3 runs from the conserved cysteine through the conserved F or W. The D gene is left open where the match is weak. Clone size is shown for a subset of rows, as once, few, many or a class of expanded clone.

size	V	D	J	length	CDR3	DNA
-	TRBV19	-	TRBJ2-2	17	CASSLSSGATRTGELFF	TGTGCCAGTAGTTTATCGTCCGGGGCTACCCGCACCGGGGAGCTGTTTTTT
-	TRBV29-1	-	TRBJ1-2	13	CSVPREANYGYTF	TGCAGCGTTCCGAGGGAGGCTAACTATGGCTACACCTTC
once	TRBV13	TRBD1	TRBJ2-6	22	CASSSLDRYARKPISGANVLTF	TGTGCCAGCAGCTCTCTGGACAGGTACGCCCGAAAACCTATCTCTGGGGCCAACGTCCTGACTTTC
-	TRBV11-1	-	TRBJ1-4	13	CASSLSPAEKLFF	TGTGCCAGCAGCTTATCCCCAGCTGAAAAACTGTTTTTT
-	TRBV19	-	TRBJ1-1	16	CASRSAGHSMNTEAFF	TGTGCCAGTAGATCGGCTGGACACAGCATGAACACTGAAGCTTTCTTT
-	TRBV6-5	TRBD1	TRBJ1-6	15	CASSRNPGQANPLHF	TGTGCCAGCAGTCGAAACCCGGGACAGGCGAACCCCCTCCACTTT
-	TRBV19	-	TRBJ2-1	13	CASSIPGAGEQFF	TGTGCCAGTAGTATTCCGGGGGCTGGTGAGCAGTTCTTC
-	TRBV21-1	-	TRBJ2-1	15	CASSRRTRAYNEQFF	TGTGCCAGCAGCCGCCGGACTAGAGCTTACAATGAGCAGTTCTTC
-	TRBV5-1	TRBD1	TRBJ1-4	18	CASSLNRGTGVTNEKLFF	TGCGCCAGCAGCTTAAACAGGGGAACAGGCGTAACTAATGAAAAACTGTTTTTT
-	TRBV9	TRBD1	TRBJ2-7	15	CASSVGGQGAYEQYF	TGTGCCAGCAGCGTAGGGGGACAGGGGGCCTACGAGCAGTACTTC
-	TRBV6-5	-	TRBJ1-2	16	CASSYSRPPLAYGYTF	TGTGCCAGCAGTTACTCTCGACCGCCACTAGCCTATGGCTACACCTTC
-	TRBV4-2	TRBD1	TRBJ1-5	17	CASSQPGQLESNQPQHF	TGTGCCAGCAGCCAACCGGGACAGTTAGAGAGCAATCAGCCCCAGCATTTT
-	TRBV29-1	TRBD1	TRBJ1-2	14	CSAETGVLHYGYTF	TGCAGCGCTGAGACAGGGGTTCTACACTATGGCTACACCTTC
-	TRBV28	TRBD1	TRBJ1-4	15	CASSLPGTGAEKLFF	TGTGCCAGCAGTCTGCCCGGGACAGGGGCCGAAAAACTGTTTTTT
-	TRBV10-3	-	TRBJ2-5	13	CAIRAGPQETQYF	TGTGCCATCAGGGCGGGACCCCAAGAGACCCAGTACTTC
-	TRBV11-2	TRBD1	TRBJ2-7	14	CASSVGQGAIEQYF	TGTGCCAGCAGCGTAGGACAGGGGGCGATCGAGCAGTACTTC
-	TRBV10-3	-	TRBJ2-3	13	CATLLRGTDTQYF	TGTGCCACCCTTTTGAGGGGCACAGATACGCAGTATTTT
-	TRBV11-2	-	TRBJ1-1	14	CASSLARLNTEAFF	TGTGCCAGCAGCTTAGCTCGGCTGAACACTGAAGCTTTCTTT
once	TRBV5-1	TRBD2	TRBJ2-5	14	CASAGLAGDETQYF	TGCGCCAGCGCCGGGCTAGCGGGGGATGAGACCCAGTACTTC
-	TRBV2	TRBD2	TRBJ2-7	15	CASSPTSGGSYEQYF	TGTGCCAGCAGCCCTACTAGCGGAGGCTCCTACGAGCAGTACTTC
-	TRBV28	-	TRBJ1-5	18	CASRFIFPAGMGNQPQHF	TGTGCCAGCAGGTTTATATTCCCGGCAGGGATGGGCAATCAGCCCCAGCATTTT
once	TRBV5-1	TRBD2	TRBJ2-3	15	CASSPSAGDYDTQYF	TGCGCCAGCAGCCCGTCAGCGGGAGACTATGATACGCAGTATTTT